The 32 T cell receptor beta chains reported below all come from one sample, sequenced in a study of beta chain features in type 1 diabetes. Which antigens these TCRs recognize remains unknown. Points from the study as a whole: Across all four CD4+ subsets, people with type 1 diabetes showed modestly shorter TCRB CDR3s.

What was sequenced were expressed TCRB transcripts, since all of the isolated RNA had been reverse transcribed. Only in-frame clones appear in the TCRdb table, and some are missing; sequencing was by immunoSEQ multiplex PCR. The sample gives around 650,000 clones, 12% of which show up once; roughly 0.12% is in the top ten. The sequenced sample consisted of naive CD4+ T cells from blood. These TCRs come from a man aged 25-45 years with type 1 diabetes.

V gene TRBV27 combines with J gene TRBJ2-1; 8 bases are a match to TRBD2. CDR3 length equals 14 residues. Germline trimming cut 8 bases from V and 11 bases from J; bases unmatched to any gene: 14. The germline V gene encodes CDR1 MNHEY and CDR2 SMNVEV (reference sequence). CDR3 sequence reads: CASSRASGGEKQFF. The CDR3 nucleotides are TGTGCCAGCTCCCGGGCCTCGGGGGGGGAGAAGCAGTTCTTC.

Turning to this clone: A junction boundary mismatches the germline segment, possibly from a read error. The V gene is TRBV2, the J gene TRBJ1-2, with a tentative D call TRBD1 (6 bases). The CDR3 is 12 residues long. The germline gives CDR1 SNHLY, CDR2 FYNNEI. The CDR3 DNA follows: TGTGCCAGCAGTTTCGCAGGGGACACATTCTTCTTC. Translation gives CASSFAGDTFFF.

The rearrangement uses TRBV7-2 and TRBJ2-1, with 10 bases fitting TRBD2. With 4 bases clipped from V and 2 bases from J, the junction kept 5 bases outside the gene matches. The CDR3 is made up of 16 amino acids. CDR1 is SGHTA, CDR2 FQGNSA, per germline. CDR3 residues: CASSWGLAFTYNEQFF. DNA for the CDR3: TGTGCCAGCAGCTGGGGACTAGCGTTTACCTACAATGAGCAGTTCTTC. The entire variable domain, with the rest obtained from reference TRBV7-2 and TRBJ2-1, is as follows: GAGVSQSPSNKVTEKGKDVELRCDPISGHTALYWYRQSLGQGLEFLIYFQGNSAPDKSGLPSDRFSAERTGGSVSTLTIQRTQQEDSAVYLCASSWGLAFTYNEQFFGPGTRLTVL.

CDR3 protein: CASSLIDRVGNQPQHF. The CDR3 DNA is TGTGCCAGCAGCTTAATCGACAGGGTCGGCAATCAGCCCCAGCATTTT. This chain uses TRBV7-8 with TRBJ1-5, with 7 bases identical to TRBD1. Germline V gives CDR1 SGHVS, CDR2 FQNEAQ. This CDR3 contains 16 residues. The junction had 6 bases not matched to a gene; V was cut back by 2 bases and J by 2 bases.

This clone was counted a few times. The J gene is TRBJ1-3, the V gene TRBV25-1; TRBD1 might be the D (5 bases). The CDR3 loop spans 15 amino acids. V was pared by 6 bases and J by 7 bases, with 19 bases between. Germline lookup yields CDR1 MGHDK and CDR2 SYGVNS. The CDR3 reads CASSGAGGSANTIYF. For the CDR3, the DNA is TGTGCCAGCAGCGGGGCTGGCGGGTCGGCGAACACCATATATTTT.

V and J are TRBV2 and TRBJ1-1; tentatively, D is TRBD1 (5 bases). Trimming pared 6 bases from V and 1 base from J, leaving 24 bases between. This CDR3 has 18 amino acids. Germline V gives CDR1 SNHLY, CDR2 FYNNEI. Here the CDR3 DNA reads TGTGCCAGCAGCGTCCAACCCAGGGTACCTAAGGGGAACACTGAAGCTTTCTTT. Protein product: CASSVQPRVPKGNTEAFF.

This clone was observed a handful of times. The chain links TRBV10-3 to TRBJ2-3; D is uncertain. Germline values: CDR1 ENHRY, CDR2 SYGVKD. V shed 6 bases and J shed 3 bases, with 4 bases lying between them. The CDR3 consists of 11 residues. CDR3 nucleotides: TGTGCCATCAGGGTAACAGATACGCAGTATTTT. This translates into CAIRVTDTQYF.

This clone occurred a few times. This sequence joins TRBV4-3 and TRBJ2-3; tentative D call: TRBD1 (6 bases). Germline CDR1 is LGHNA and CDR2 is YSLEER. Trimming pared 3 bases from V and 0 bases from J, leaving 10 bases between. CDR3 size: 15 residues. The CDR3 region is CASSHRTVSTDTQYF. The CDR3 DNA reads as TGCGCCAGCAGCCACCGGACAGTGAGCACAGATACGCAGTATTTT.

The chain recombines TRBV7-9 with TRBJ2-7; perhaps TRBD2 as D (5 bases). CDR3 length equals 12 residues. V was clipped by 5 bases and J by 3 bases, with 8 bases between them. Germline loops: CDR1 SEHNR, CDR2 FQNEAQ (reference sequence). CDR3 nucleotide sequence: TGTGCCAGCAGCGAACGGGACTACGAGCAGTACTTC. It encodes CASSERDYEQYF.

This clone was seen a single time. Other DNA sequences of this sample code for an identical CDR3. The chain uses TRBV5-1 and TRBJ2-3; D perhaps matches TRBD1 (6 bases). The germline CDR1 and CDR2 sequences are SGHRS and YFSETQ. CDR3 length equals 16 residues. Trimming stripped 0 bases from V and 0 bases from J, with 11 bases between. Here the CDR3 reads CASSLAGQGSTDTQYF. CDR3 bases: TGCGCCAGCAGCTTGGCCGGGCAGGGGAGCACAGATACGCAGTATTTT.

The sample holds a few counts of this clone. This sequence joins TRBV7-6 and TRBJ1-5; no clear D. Trimming cost V 4 bases and J 5 bases, with 9 bases left between them. The CDR3 length is 13 residues. From germline, CDR1 is SGHVS and CDR2 FNYEAQ. CDR3 residues: CASSYGQDQPQHF. CDR3 coding DNA: TGTGCCAGCAGCTACGGGCAGGATCAGCCCCAGCATTTT. Full variable domain (remainder filled in from reference TRBV7-6 and TRBJ1-5): GAGVSQSPRYKVTKRGQDVALRCDPISGHVSLYWYRQALGQGPEFLTYFNYEAQQDKSGLPNDRFSAERPEGSISTLTIQRTEQRDSAMYRCASSYGQDQPQHFGDGTRLSIL.

This clone has only a few counts. The chain combines TRBV6-6 with TRBJ2-1; 11 bases are shared with TRBD1. Per germline, CDR1 MNHNY and CDR2 SVGAGI (reference sequence). The CDR3 loop spans 16 amino acids. V lost 5 bases to trimming and J lost 8 bases; unmatched junction nucleotides: 11. CDR3 DNA sequence: TGTGCCAGCAGTCCGGGACAGGGGGGGACTCGGGATGAGCAGTTCTTC. This codes for CASSPGQGGTRDEQFF.

This clone was seen a few times. The chain carries TRBV6-5 and TRBJ2-7; D uncertain. The V end lost 0 bases, the J end lost 2 bases, and 11 bases lay between the germline ends. Germline V gene data show CDR1 as MNHEY and CDR2 as SVGAGI. This CDR3 has 15 residues. This chain's CDR3 is CASSYSYRRTYEQYF. The CDR3 coding sequence is TGTGCCAGCAGTTACTCGTACAGACGTACCTACGAGCAGTACTTC.

This rearrangement joins TRBV7-2 to TRBJ2-5; 11 bases align to TRBD2. The CDR3 extends over 14 amino acids. From germline, CDR1 is SGHTA and CDR2 FQGNSA. Trimming removed 5 bases from V and 5 bases from J; junction bases left unmatched: 4. The CDR3 sequence is CASSRTSGLETQYF. In DNA, the CDR3 is TGTGCCAGCAGCCGGACTAGCGGGCTGGAGACCCAGTACTTC. Full variable domain (missing parts from reference TRBV7-2 and TRBJ2-5): GAGVSQSPSNKVTEKGKDVELRCDPISGHTALYWYRQSLGQGLEFLIYFQGNSAPDKSGLPSDRFSAERTGGSVSTLTIQRTQQEDSAVYLCASSRTSGLETQYFGPGTRLLVL.

This clone came up a few times. The chain couples TRBV5-6 to TRBJ2-1; D call uncertain. V gave up 4 bases and J gave up 6 bases, with 5 bases separating them. Germline-derived CDR1 and CDR2 are SGHDT and YYEEEE. The CDR3 spans 11 residues. Here the CDR3 reads CASSISNEQFF. CDR3 sequence (DNA): TGTGCCAGCAGCATCAGCAATGAGCAGTTCTTC.

The chain recombines TRBV5-1 with TRBJ2-2; TRBD2 matches 11 bases. V lost 4 bases to trimming and J lost 5 bases; unmatched junction nucleotides: 10. This CDR3 is built from 17 residues. The V gene's germline CDR1 is SGHRS and CDR2 YFSETQ. CDR3 sequence reads: CASSPLAGEERTGELFF. The CDR3 region has the DNA TGCGCCAGCAGCCCACTAGCGGGGGAAGAGAGGACCGGGGAGCTGTTTTTT. The entire variable domain, with the rest obtained from reference TRBV5-1 and TRBJ2-2, is as follows: KAGVTQTPRYLIKTRGQQVTLSCSPISGHRSVSWYQQTPGQGLQFLFEYFSETQRNKGNFPGRFSGRQFSNSRSEMNVSTLELGDSALYLCASSPLAGEERTGELFFGEGSRLTVL.

The chain carries TRBV2 and TRBJ2-5; a possible D gene is TRBD1 (6 bases). Germline CDR1 reads SNHLY; CDR2 reads FYNNEI. This CDR3 comprises 14 residues. Trimming took off 6 bases at V and 2 bases at J, with 13 bases between the two ends. The CDR3 is CASRAQGSQETQYF. CDR3 nucleotide sequence: TGTGCCAGCAGGGCCCAGGGGAGTCAAGAGACCCAGTACTTC.

The chain is built from TRBV6-5 and TRBJ2-7; D is unclear. The V and J ends lost 0 bases and 3 bases respectively, with 15 bases between them. The germline V gene encodes CDR1 MNHEY and CDR2 SVGAGI. CDR3 size: 16 residues. CDR3 residues: CASSYSRAEQIYEQYF. The DNA of the CDR3 is TGTGCCAGCAGTTACTCCCGGGCCGAACAGATCTACGAGCAGTACTTC.

The chain recombines TRBV28 with TRBJ2-7; no reliable D call. The CDR3 extends over 13 amino acids. Trimming shortened V by 7 bases and J by 6 bases, and 16 bases separated the two germline ends. Per the germline V gene, CDR1 is MDHEN and CDR2 is SYDVKM. CDR3 residues: CASNQDNWREQYF. The CDR3 nucleotides read TGTGCCAGCAATCAAGACAATTGGCGCGAGCAGTACTTC.

This chain joins TRBV7-3 and TRBJ2-5, with TRBD1 identical over 8 bases. The V segment lost 4 bases and the J segment 5 bases; nucleotides outside the gene matches: 9. Germline CDR1 SGHTA, CDR2 FQGTGA. CDR3 length: 15 amino acids. This CDR3 reads CASSSSGTGGETQYF. The CDR3 DNA sequence: TGTGCCAGCAGCTCCTCCGGGACAGGAGGGGAGACCCAGTACTTC.

This chain connects TRBV7-2 to TRBJ2-2; 7 bases map to TRBD2. The germline gives CDR1 SGHTA, CDR2 FQGNSA. CDR3 size: 15 residues. Trimming took 3 bases from V and 2 from J; bases not matched to a gene: 3. This CDR3 is CASSFVAGNTGELFF. As DNA, the CDR3 is TGTGCCAGCAGCTTCGTAGCGGGTAACACCGGGGAGCTGTTTTTT.

This clone has only a few counts. The V and J genes are TRBV7-2 and TRBJ2-6, with D tentatively TRBD1 (5 bases). The CDR3 extends over 16 amino acids. Between the trimmed V and J ends, which lost 3 bases and 2 bases, there was a span of 11 bases. CDR1 and CDR2 from the germline V gene are SGHTA and FQGNSA. CDR3 protein: CASSFQGVPGANVLTF. As DNA, the CDR3 is TGTGCCAGCAGCTTTCAAGGGGTCCCTGGGGCCAACGTCCTGACTTTC.

This chain links TRBV2 with TRBJ1-6, with 10 bases matching TRBD1. CDR1 and CDR2 (germline): SNHLY, FYNNEI. The CDR3 is 13 residues long. J gave up 8 bases and V 6 bases, and 1 base lay outside the gene matches. The CDR3 DNA reads TGTGCCAGCAGCGGACAGGGGGATTCACCCCTCCACTTT. It translates to CASSGQGDSPLHF. Supplemented by reference TRBV2 and TRBJ1-6, the full variable domain reads EPEVTQTPSHQVTQMGQEVILRCVPISNHLYFYWYRQILGQKVEFLVSFYNNEISEKSEIFDDQFSVERPDGSNFTLKIRSTKLEDSAMYFCASSGQGDSPLHFGNGTRLTVT.

The gene calls are TRBV15 and TRBJ1-5; D gene ambiguous. The CDR3 contains 12 residues. Trimming left V 4 bases short and J 7 bases short, with 8 bases between. The germline CDR1 and CDR2 sequences are LNHNV and YYDKDF (reference sequence). CDR3 DNA sequence: TGTGCCACCAGCAACACTTGGCAGCCCCAGCATTTT. Its translation: CATSNTWQPQHF.

This clone showed up just a few times. This chain links TRBV28 with TRBJ2-3, with 11 bases aligning to TRBD1. This CDR3 region has 15 residues. Germline trimming cut 6 bases from V and 4 bases from J; bases unmatched to any gene: 6. CDR1 MDHEN and CDR2 SYDVKM come from the germline V gene. The CDR3 reads CASRPGTGGPDTQYF. CDR3 DNA: TGTGCCAGCAGACCCGGGACAGGGGGGCCAGATACGCAGTATTTT.

The table lists this clone with a few counts. The rearrangement uses TRBV15 and TRBJ1-1; D ambiguous. Germline V CDR1 and CDR2: LNHNV, YYDKDF (reference sequence). This CDR3 has 15 residues. Trimming pared 0 bases from V and 1 base from J, leaving 9 bases between. The CDR3 nucleotides read TGTGCCACCAGCAGAGATGGCCAACCGAACACTGAAGCTTTCTTT. As protein: CATSRDGQPNTEAFF.

This clone was detected a few times. The chain carries TRBV27 and TRBJ1-4; perhaps TRBD1 as D (5 bases). Germline V CDR1 and CDR2: MNHEY, SMNVEV (reference sequence). The CDR3 sequence is 13 residues long. The V gene lost 5 bases and the J gene lost 13 bases, with 17 bases spanning the gap. CDR3 sequence: CASSPPGGGRLFF. The CDR3 region has the DNA TGTGCCAGCAGTCCACCCGGGGGTGGGAGACTGTTTTTT.

This clone was detected a few times. The chain couples TRBV9 to TRBJ1-2, with D possibly TRBD1 on 6 matching bases. V shed 0 bases and J shed 6 bases, with 12 bases lying between them. CDR3 size: 14 residues. Germline V gene lookup returns CDR1 SGDLS and CDR2 YYNGEE. The CDR3 nucleotides are TGTGCCAGCAGCGTAGAATGGCAGGGGAATGGCTACACCTTC. Protein product: CASSVEWQGNGYTF.

This clone has more than one count but fewer than ten. This rearrangement joins TRBV6-5 to TRBJ1-6, with 9 bases lining up with TRBD1. There are 13 residues in the CDR3. CDR1 and CDR2 from the germline V gene are MNHEY and SVGAGI. Trimming at V came to 9 bases and at J to 7 bases, leaving 4 bases not matched to a gene. The CDR3 bases are TGTGCCAGTAGGGACAGGGAAAATTCACCCCTCCACTTT. This encodes CASRDRENSPLHF.

As for this clone: The sample holds other DNA sequences that translate to the same CDR3. V usage is TRBV28 and J usage is TRBJ2-7; TRBD2 aligns across 8 bases. The CDR3 loop spans 14 amino acids. V lost 2 bases to trimming and J lost 4 bases; unmatched junction nucleotides: 4. CDR1 and CDR2 (germline): MDHEN, SYDVKM. The CDR3 DNA reads TGTGCCAGCAGTTTAGACGGGGGGGTGTACGAGCAGTACTTC. This encodes CASSLDGGVYEQYF.

In this sample, this clone turned up a few times. The rearrangement uses TRBV7-8 and TRBJ1-2; possible D gene TRBD1, 6 bases. This CDR3 has 16 amino acids. CDR1 SGHVS and CDR2 FQNEAQ come from the germline V gene. Trimming removed 1 base from V and 0 bases from J, with 12 bases in between. The CDR3 spells CASSLEYGTPNYGYTF. The DNA for the CDR3 is TGTGCCAGCAGCTTAGAATACGGGACACCTAACTATGGCTACACCTTC.

The chain has TRBV27 and TRBJ1-4; D is possibly TRBD1 (6 bases). The CDR3 is made up of 15 amino acids. Trimming left V 3 bases short and J 7 bases short, with 15 bases between. Germline loops: CDR1 MNHEY, CDR2 SMNVEV (reference sequence). In DNA, the CDR3 is TGTGCCAGCAGTTTGGTCTCCAGGGACACTGAAAAACTGTTTTTT. Translating gives CASSLVSRDTEKLFF.